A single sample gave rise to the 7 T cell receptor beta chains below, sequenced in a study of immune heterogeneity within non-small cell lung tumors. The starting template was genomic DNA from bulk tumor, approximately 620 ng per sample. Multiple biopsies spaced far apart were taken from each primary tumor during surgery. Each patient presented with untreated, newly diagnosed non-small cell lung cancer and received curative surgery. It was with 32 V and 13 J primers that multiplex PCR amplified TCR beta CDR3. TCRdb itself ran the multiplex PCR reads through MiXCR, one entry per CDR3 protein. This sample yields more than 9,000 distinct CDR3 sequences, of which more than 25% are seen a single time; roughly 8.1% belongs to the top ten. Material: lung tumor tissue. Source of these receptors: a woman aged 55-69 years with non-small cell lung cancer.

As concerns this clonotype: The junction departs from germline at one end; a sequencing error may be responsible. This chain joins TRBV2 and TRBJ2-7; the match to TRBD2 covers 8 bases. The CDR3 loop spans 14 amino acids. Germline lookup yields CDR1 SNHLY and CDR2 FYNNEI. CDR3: CSSSGGTSIYEQYF. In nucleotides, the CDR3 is TGTTCCAGCAGTGGCGGGACTAGTATCTACGAGCAGTACTTC.

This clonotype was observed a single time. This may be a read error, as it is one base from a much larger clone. The CDR3 spells CASSLRGLTSAIDRITDTQYF. The CDR3 DNA is TGTGCCAGCAGCTTAAGGGGGCTCACTAGCGCGATTGATAGAATCACAGATACGCAGTATTTT. The chain carries TRBV7-3 and TRBJ2-3; D is possibly TRBD2 (7 bases). Germline V gene data show CDR1 as SGHTA and CDR2 as FQGTGA. There are 21 residues in the CDR3. V dropped 1 base and J dropped 2 bases, with 28 bases sitting between them.

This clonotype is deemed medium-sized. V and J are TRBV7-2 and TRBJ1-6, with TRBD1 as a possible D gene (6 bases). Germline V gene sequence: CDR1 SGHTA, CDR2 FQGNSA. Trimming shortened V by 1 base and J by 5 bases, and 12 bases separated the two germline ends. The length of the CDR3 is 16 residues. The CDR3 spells CASSLDNRVHNSPLHF. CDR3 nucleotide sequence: TGTGCCAGCAGCTTAGACAACAGGGTTCATAATTCACCCCTCCACTTT.

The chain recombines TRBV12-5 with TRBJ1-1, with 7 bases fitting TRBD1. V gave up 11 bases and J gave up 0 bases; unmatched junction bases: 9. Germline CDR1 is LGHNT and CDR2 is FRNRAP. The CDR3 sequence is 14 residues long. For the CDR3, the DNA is TGTGCTGGTGAAGAGGGGGCTATGAACACTGAAGCTTTCTTT. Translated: CAGEEGAMNTEAFF.

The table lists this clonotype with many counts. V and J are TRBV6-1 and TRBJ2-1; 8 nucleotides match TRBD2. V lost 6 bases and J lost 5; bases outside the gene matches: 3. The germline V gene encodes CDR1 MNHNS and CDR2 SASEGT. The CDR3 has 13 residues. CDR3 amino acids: CASRRAGDNEQFF. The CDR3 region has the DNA TGTGCCAGCAGGAGAGCGGGAGACAATGAGCAGTTCTTC.

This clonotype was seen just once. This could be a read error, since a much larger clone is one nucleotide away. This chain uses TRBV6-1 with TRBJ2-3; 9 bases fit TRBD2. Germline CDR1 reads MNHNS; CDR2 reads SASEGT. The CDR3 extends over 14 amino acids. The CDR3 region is CASSSGTSTYTQYF. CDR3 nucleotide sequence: TGTGCCAGCAGTAGCGGGACTAGCACATATACGCAGTATTTT.

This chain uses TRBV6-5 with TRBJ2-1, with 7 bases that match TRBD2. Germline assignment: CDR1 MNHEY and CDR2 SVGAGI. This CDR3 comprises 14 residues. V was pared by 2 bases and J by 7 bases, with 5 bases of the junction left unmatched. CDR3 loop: CASSYGRGYNEQFF. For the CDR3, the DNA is TGTGCCAGCAGTTACGGGAGGGGCTATAATGAGCAGTTCTTC.